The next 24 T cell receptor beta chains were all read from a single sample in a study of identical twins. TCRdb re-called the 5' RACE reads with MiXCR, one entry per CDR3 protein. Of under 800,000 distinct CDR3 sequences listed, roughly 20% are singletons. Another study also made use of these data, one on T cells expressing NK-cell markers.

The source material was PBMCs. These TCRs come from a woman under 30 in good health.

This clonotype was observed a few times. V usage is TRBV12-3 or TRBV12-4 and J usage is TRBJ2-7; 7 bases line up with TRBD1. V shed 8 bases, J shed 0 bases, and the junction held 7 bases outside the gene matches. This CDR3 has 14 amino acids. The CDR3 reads CASRVGDSSYEQYF. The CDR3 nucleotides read TGTGCCAGCCGTGTTGGGGACAGCTCCTACGAGCAGTACTTC.

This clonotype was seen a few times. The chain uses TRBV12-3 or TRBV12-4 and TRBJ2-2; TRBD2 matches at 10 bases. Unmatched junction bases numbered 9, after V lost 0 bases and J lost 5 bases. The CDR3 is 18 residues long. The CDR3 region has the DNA TGTGCCAGCAGTTTAGCAACTAGCGGGACCGTATCAACCGGGGAGCTGTTTTTT. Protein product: CASSLATSGTVSTGELFF.

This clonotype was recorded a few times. CDR3 nucleotides: TGTGCCAGCTGGGGGACTAGCGGGAACCAAGAGACCCAGTACTTC. Its translation is CASWGTSGNQETQYF. This chain joins TRBV12-3 or TRBV12-4 and TRBJ2-5; 13 bases fit TRBD2. The CDR3 covers 15 residues. The J segment lost 0 bases and the V segment lost 8 bases, leaving 3 bases of the junction unmatched.

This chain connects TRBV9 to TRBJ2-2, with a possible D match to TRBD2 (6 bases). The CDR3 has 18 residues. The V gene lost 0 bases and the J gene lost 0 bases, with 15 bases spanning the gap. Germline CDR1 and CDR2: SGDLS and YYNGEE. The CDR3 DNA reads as TGTGCCAGCAGCGTAGGTCTCGGCGGGGTAACGAACACCGGGGAGCTGTTTTTT. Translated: CASSVGLGGVTNTGELFF.

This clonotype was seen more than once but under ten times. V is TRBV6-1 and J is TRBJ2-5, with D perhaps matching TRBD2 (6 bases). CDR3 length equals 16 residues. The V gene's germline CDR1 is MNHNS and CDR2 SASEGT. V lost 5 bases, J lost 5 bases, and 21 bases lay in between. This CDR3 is CASSQAGQAFGETQYF. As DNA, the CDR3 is TGTGCCAGCAGTCAGGCGGGGCAGGCTTTTGGGGAGACCCAGTACTTC.

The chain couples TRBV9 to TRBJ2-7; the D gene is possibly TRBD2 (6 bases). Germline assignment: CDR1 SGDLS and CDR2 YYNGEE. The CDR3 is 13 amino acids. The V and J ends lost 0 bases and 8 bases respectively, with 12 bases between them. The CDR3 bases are TGTGCCAGCAGCGTAGAGTTGCGGGGCCAGCAGTACTTC. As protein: CASSVELRGQQYF.

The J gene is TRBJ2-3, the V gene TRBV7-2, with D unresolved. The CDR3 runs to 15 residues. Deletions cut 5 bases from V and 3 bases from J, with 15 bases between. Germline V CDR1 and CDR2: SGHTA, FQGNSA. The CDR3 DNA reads TGTGCCAGCAGCCCGTGGGCGTACGGGACAGATACGCAGTATTTT. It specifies CASSPWAYGTDTQYF.

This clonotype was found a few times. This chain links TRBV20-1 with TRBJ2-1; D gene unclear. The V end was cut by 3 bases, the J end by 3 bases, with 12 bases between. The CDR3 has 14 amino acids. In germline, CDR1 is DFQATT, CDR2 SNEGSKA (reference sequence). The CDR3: CSARTASLYNEQFF. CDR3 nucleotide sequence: TGCAGTGCTAGGACGGCTAGTCTCTACAATGAGCAGTTCTTC.

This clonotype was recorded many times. The CDR3 DNA is TGTGCCAGCAGTTTGGAGGGGGGCGCTTTCTTT. Its translation is CASSLEGGAFF. The J gene is TRBJ1-1, the V gene TRBV12-3 or TRBV12-4; D possibly corresponds to TRBD1 (6 bases). The V end lost 3 bases, the J end lost 11 bases, and 10 bases lay between the germline ends. The CDR3 covers 11 residues.

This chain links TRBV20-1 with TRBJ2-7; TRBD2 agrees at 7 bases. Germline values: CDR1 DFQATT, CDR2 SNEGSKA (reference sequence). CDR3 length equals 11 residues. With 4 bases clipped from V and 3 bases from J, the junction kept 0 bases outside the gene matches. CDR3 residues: CSATSGYEQYF. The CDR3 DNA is TGCAGTGCTACTAGCGGCTACGAGCAGTACTTC.

CDR3 nucleotide sequence: TGTGCTAGTGGTCCTCCGGGGCTAGGGCGAAAAGAGACCCAGTACTTC. Its protein is CASGPPGLGRKETQYF. The V and J genes are TRBV12-5 and TRBJ2-5; either TRBD1 or TRBD2 may supply D (5 bases each). V was clipped by 5 bases and J by 3 bases, with 19 bases between them. CDR1 is LGHNT, CDR2 FRNRAP, per germline. The CDR3 contains 16 residues.

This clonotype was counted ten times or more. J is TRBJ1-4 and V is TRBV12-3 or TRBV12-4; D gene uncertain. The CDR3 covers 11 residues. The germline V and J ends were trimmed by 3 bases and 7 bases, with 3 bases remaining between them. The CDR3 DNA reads TGTGCCAGCAGTTTGAGTGAAAAACTGTTTTTT. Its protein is CASSLSEKLFF.

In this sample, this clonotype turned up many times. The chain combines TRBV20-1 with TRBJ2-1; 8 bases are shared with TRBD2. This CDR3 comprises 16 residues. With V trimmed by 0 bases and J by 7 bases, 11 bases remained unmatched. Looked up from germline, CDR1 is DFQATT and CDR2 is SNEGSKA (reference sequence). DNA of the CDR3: TGCAGTGCTAGAGATCCCCGGGAGGGCCTTTTGAATGAGCAGTTCTTC. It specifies CSARDPREGLLNEQFF.

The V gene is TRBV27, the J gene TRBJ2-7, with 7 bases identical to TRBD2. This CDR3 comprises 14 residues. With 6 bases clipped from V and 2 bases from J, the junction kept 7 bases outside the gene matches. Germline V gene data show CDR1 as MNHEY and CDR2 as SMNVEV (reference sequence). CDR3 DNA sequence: TGTGCCAGCAGCCGGGGGGTCGGGACCTACGAGCAGTACTTC. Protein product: CASSRGVGTYEQYF.

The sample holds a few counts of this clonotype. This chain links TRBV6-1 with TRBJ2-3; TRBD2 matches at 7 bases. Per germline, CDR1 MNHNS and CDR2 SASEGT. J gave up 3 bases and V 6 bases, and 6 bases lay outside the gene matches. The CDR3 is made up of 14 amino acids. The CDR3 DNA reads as TGTGCCAGCAGCCATTACGGGGGGACAGATACGCAGTATTTT. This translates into CASSHYGGTDTQYF.

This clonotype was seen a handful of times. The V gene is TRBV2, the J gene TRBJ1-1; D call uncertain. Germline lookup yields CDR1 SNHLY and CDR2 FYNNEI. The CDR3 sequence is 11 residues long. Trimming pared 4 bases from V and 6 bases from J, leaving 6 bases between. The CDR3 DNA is TGTGCCAGCAGTGGAGGGTCTGAAGCTTTCTTT. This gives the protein CASSGGSEAFF.

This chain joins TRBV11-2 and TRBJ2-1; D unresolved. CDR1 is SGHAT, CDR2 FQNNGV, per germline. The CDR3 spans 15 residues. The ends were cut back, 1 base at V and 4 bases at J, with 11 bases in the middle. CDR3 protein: CASSLAVGFYNEQFF. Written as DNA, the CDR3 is TGTGCCAGCAGCTTAGCCGTGGGGTTTTACAATGAGCAGTTCTTC.

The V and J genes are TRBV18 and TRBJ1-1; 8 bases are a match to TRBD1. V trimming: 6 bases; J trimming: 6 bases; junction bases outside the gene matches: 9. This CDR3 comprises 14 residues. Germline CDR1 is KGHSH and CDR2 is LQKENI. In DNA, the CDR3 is TGTGCCAGCTCCCCTCCTCAGGGGGCGGCTGAAGCTTTCTTT. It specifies CASSPPQGAAEAFF.

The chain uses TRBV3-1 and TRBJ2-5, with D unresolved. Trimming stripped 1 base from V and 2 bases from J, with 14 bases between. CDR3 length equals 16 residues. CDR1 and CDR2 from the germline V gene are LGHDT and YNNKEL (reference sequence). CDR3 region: CASSQGDSYQQETQYF. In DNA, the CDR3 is TGTGCCAGCAGCCAAGGGGATTCCTACCAACAAGAGACCCAGTACTTC.

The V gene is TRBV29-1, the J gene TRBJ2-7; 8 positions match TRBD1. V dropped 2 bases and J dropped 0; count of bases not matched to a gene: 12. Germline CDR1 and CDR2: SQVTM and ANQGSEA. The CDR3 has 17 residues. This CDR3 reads CSVETLSGTGLSYEQYF. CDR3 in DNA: TGCAGCGTTGAAACTCTTTCCGGGACAGGCCTCTCCTACGAGCAGTACTTC.

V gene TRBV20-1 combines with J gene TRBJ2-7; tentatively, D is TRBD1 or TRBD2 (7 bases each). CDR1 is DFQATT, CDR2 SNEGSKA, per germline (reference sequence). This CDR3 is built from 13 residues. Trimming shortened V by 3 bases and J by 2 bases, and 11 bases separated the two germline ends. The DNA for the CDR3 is TGCAGTGCTAGCCCAGGGGGGGCCTACGAGCAGTACTTC. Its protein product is CSASPGGAYEQYF.

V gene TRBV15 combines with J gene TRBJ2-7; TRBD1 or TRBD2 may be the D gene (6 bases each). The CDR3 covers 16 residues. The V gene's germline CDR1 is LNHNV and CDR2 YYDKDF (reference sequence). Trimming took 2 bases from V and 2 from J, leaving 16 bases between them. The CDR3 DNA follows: TGTGCCACCAGCAGATTAGGGGGTGGGGGGACCTACGAGCAGTACTTC. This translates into CATSRLGGGGTYEQYF.

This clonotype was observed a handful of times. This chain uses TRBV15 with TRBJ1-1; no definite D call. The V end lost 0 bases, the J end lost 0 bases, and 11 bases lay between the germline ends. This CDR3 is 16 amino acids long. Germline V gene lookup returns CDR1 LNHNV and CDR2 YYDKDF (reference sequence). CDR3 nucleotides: TGTGCCACCAGCAGAGATGACGGGAACGTGAACACTGAAGCTTTCTTT. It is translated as CATSRDDGNVNTEAFF.

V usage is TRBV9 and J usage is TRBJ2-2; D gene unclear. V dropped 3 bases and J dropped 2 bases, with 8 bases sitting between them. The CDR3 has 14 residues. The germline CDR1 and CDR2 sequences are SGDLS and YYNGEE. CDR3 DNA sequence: TGTGCCAGCAGCGCACAGATTAACACCGGGGAGCTGTTTTTT. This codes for CASSAQINTGELFF.